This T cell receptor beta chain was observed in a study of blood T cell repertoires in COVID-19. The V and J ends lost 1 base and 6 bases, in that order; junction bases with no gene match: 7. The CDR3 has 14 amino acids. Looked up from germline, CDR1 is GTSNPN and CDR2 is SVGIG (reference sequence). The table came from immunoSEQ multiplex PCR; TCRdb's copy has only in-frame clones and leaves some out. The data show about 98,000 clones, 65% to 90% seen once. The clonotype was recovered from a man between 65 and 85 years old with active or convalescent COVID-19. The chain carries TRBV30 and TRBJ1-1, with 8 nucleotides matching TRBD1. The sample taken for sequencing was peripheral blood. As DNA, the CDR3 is TGTGCCTGGAGTGCAGGGGGCTTTAGGGCTGAAGCTTTCTTT. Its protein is CAWSAGGFRAEAFF.